This TCR beta chain originates from a study of cytomegalovirus exposure and HLA in healthy donors. This CDR3 is 15 amino acids long. In germline, CDR1 is LGHNA, CDR2 YSLEER. The ends were cut back, 2 bases at V and 4 bases at J, with 14 bases in the middle. The PCR was carried out with 60 Vbeta primers and 13 Jbeta primers. This table comes from immunoSEQ multiplex PCR, and its TCRdb copy is limited to in-frame clones, with some not included. Its table lists tens of thousands of clones. The material sequenced was PBMCs. This TCR was recovered from a man aged 50-59 years in good health and CMV-seropositive. This chain uses TRBV4-3 with TRBJ1-2; no reliable D call. CDR3: CASSQQVAGGYGYTF. As DNA, the CDR3 is TGCGCCAGCAGCCAACAGGTGGCAGGAGGCTATGGCTACACCTTC.